Listed below are T cell receptor beta chains from one sample, sequenced in a study of cytomegalovirus exposure and HLA in healthy donors. Method: immunoSEQ multiplex PCR; TCRdb's copy keeps in-frame clones and lacks some. The sample's table shows tens of thousands of clones. The sequenced sample consisted of PBMCs. The receptors originated from a man aged 40-50 years in good health and CMV-seropositive. Both conserved end residues are trimmed from each CDR3. The D gene is left open where the match is weak.

D gene,CDR3 length,V gene,CDR3 protein
TRBD2,13,TRBV7-9,ASSPAGGKTYEQY
TRBD2,13,TRBV18,ASSLRLAAQETQY
NA,12,TRBV9,ASGSRADYNEQF
TRBD2,13,TRBV9,ASSPSGTSVYEQY
TRBD1,12,TRBV2,ASSEQGAIYGYT
NA,13,TRBV9,ASSVGTGGSETQY
TRBD2,13,TRBV5-1,ASSFGAGGRETQY
NA,9,TRBV5-5,ASSFDTEQY
NA,10,TRBV6-5,ASGAGALGYT
NA,13,TRBV7-8,ASSLMGSFNEKLF
TRBD2,13,TRBV6-4,ASSEGTSDYNEQF
TRBD1,17,TRBV5-5,ASSKDRAIFDSGANVLT
NA,10,TRBV28,ASRGGQYTQY
TRBD1,15,TRBV25-1,ASSEWGQGRNWYGYT
NA,14,TRBV10-3,AISDGLPGVKDTQY
NA,11,TRBV2,ASSERRLEGYT
NA,12,TRBV28,ASSLHGSSYEQY
TRBD2,12,TRBV30,ARSGSSGANVLT
NA,12,TRBV10-3,AISEGRGRETQY
TRBD1,12,TRBV7-9,ASRSGTGDGKLF
NA,15,TRBV18,ASSLLNDPKGNSPLH
NA,13,TRBV29-1,SVARDLATTETQY
TRBD1,11,TRBV6-1,ASRGQPGGELF
TRBD2,12,TRBV30,AWASGGATDTQY
TRBD2,10,TRBV6-5,ASTTGGETQY
TRBD1,12,TRBV5-1,ASSVGQGADTQY
TRBD2,13,TRBV11-1,ASSFSGGAYNEQF
TRBD1,14,TRBV5-1,ASSLLGQGVSGEQF
NA,12,TRBV6-6,ATESTGANYGYT
TRBD1,13,TRBV28,ASSLAGQLNQPQH
TRBD1,12,TRBV5-1,ASSFGQGVNEAF
NA,12,TRBV10-1,ASSEWTGGNEQF
NA,13,TRBV18,ASSPPGGNGNTIY
NA,11,TRBV4-1,ASSQDRGYGYT
TRBD1,14,TRBV10-1,ASNWDRGSNTGELF
NA,15,TRBV7-9,ASSLGQGSRSGNTIY
TRBD1,13,TRBV5-4,ASSHGQEHYNEQF
NA,14,TRBV10-3,AISEQSGPGGDTQY
TRBD2,14,TRBV6-5,ASSYSASGGAGAEF
TRBD1,13,TRBV27,ASSWTGSTIYEQY
TRBD2,16,TRBV7-8,ASSLTPLGSGRDNEQF
TRBD2,12,TRBV2,AFSVLAGRDTQY